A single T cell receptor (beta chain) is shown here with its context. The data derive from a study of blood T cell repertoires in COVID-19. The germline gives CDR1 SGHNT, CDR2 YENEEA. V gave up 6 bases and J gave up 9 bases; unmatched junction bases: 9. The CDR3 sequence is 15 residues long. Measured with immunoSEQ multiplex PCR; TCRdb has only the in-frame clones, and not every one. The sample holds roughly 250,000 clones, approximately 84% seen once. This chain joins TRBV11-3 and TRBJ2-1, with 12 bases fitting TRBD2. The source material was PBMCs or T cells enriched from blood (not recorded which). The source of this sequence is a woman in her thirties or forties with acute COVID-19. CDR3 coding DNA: TGTGCCAGCAGACCGACTAGCGGGAGCCTCCGTGAGCAGTTCTTC. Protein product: CASRPTSGSLREQFF.